This TCR beta chain derives from a study of shared clonotypes between healthy human individuals. V was shortened by 3 bases and J by 4 bases, with 9 bases between the two germline ends. The CDR3 has 13 residues. CDR1 and CDR2 from the germline V gene are SGHRS and YFSETQ. Method: immunoSEQ multiplex PCR; TCRdb's copy keeps in-frame clones and lacks some. The table shows about 870,000 clones, with over 90% occurring only once. CD8 cells regarded as naive lacked CD45RO, were positively chosen for CCR7, and omitted terminally differentiated effector memory CD45RA+ cells. Source material: naive CD8+ T cells sorted from blood. The V gene is TRBV5-1, the J gene TRBJ2-3; the D gene is possibly TRBD1 (6 bases). The sequence came from a man aged 25 to 45 in good health. CDR3 coding DNA: TGCGCCAGCAGCTCTACAGGGCCAGATACGCAGTATTTT. Protein: CASSSTGPDTQYF.